Listed here are 10 T cell receptor beta chains from one sample, sequenced in a study of cytomegalovirus exposure and HLA in healthy donors. PCR was performed using 60 Vbeta and 13 Jbeta primers. The table came from immunoSEQ multiplex PCR; TCRdb's copy has only in-frame clones and leaves some out. The sample includes 100,000 to 150,000 clones, over 60% seen only once; the top ten take under 5%. The sample consisted of PBMCs. Every receptor here comes from a male donor in good health and CMV-seropositive.

The chain uses TRBV28 and TRBJ1-1; tentatively, D is TRBD1 (5 bases). The CDR3 spans 15 residues. The germline V gene has CDR1 MDHEN and CDR2 SYDVKM. V was cut by 6 bases and J by 0 bases, with 14 bases left in between. The CDR3 DNA sequence: TGTGCCAGCAGGGAGGGACGGTTGATGAACACTGAAGCTTTCTTT. This gives the protein CASREGRLMNTEAFF.

Worth noting for this clone: One junction end does not reproduce the germline sequence, and a read error may be involved. V and J are TRBV5-6 and TRBJ2-6; 8 bases are a match to TRBD1. Germline loops: CDR1 SGHDT, CDR2 YYEEEE. The CDR3 loop spans 17 amino acids. The CDR3 region has the DNA TGTGCCAGCAGCTTGCAGGGGGCGCCCTCTGGGGCCAACGGCCTGACTTTC. Translation: CASSLQGAPSGANGLTF.

The chain carries TRBV30 and TRBJ1-2, with 12 bases that match TRBD1. CDR1 and CDR2 from the germline V gene are GTSNPN and SVGIG (reference sequence). This CDR3 is built from 16 residues. With V trimmed by 3 bases and J by 8 bases, 13 bases remained unmatched. The DNA of the CDR3 is TGTGCCTGGAGGGAGAGAGGGACAGGGGGCAGGACGGGCTACACCTTC. It codes for CAWRERGTGGRTGYTF.

This clone came up a few times. This chain connects TRBV6-5 to TRBJ1-1, with D possibly being TRBD1 (5 bases). There are 14 residues in the CDR3. V lost 0 bases to trimming and J lost 5 bases, with 10 bases between them. CDR1 and CDR2 (germline): MNHEY, SVGAGI. In nucleotides, the CDR3 is TGTGCCAGCAGTTACTCTCCGGAGGGGACTGAAGCTTTCTTT. As protein: CASSYSPEGTEAFF.

The chain combines TRBV11-2 with TRBJ1-1; no firm D call. This CDR3 comprises 14 residues. Trimming cost V 1 base and J 0 bases, with 6 bases left between them. In germline, CDR1 is SGHAT, CDR2 FQNNGV. The CDR3 sequence is CASSLGGVNTEAFF. The DNA of the CDR3 is TGTGCCAGCAGCTTAGGGGGAGTGAACACTGAAGCTTTCTTT. Variable domain in full (rest from reference TRBV11-2 and TRBJ1-1): EAGVAQSPRYKIIEKRQSVAFWCNPISGHATLYWYQQILGQGPKLLIQFQNNGVVDDSQLPKDRFSAERLKGVDSTLKIQPAKLEDSAVYLCASSLGGVNTEAFFGQGTRLTVV.

The chain has TRBV5-1 and TRBJ2-7; 9 bases match TRBD2. CDR1 and CDR2 (germline): SGHRS, YFSETQ. The CDR3 sequence is 16 residues long. V dropped 4 bases and J dropped 4; count of bases not matched to a gene: 12. As DNA, the CDR3 is TGCGCCAGCAGCATGGCGTTAGCGGGAGTTCTTTACGAGCAGTACTTC. As protein: CASSMALAGVLYEQYF.

This chain uses TRBV5-1 with TRBJ2-1; 14 bases agree with TRBD2. The CDR3 contains 15 residues. Losses at the gene ends were 1 base for V and 16 bases for J; bases not matched to a gene: 10. Germline lookup yields CDR1 SGHRS and CDR2 YFSETQ. This chain's CDR3 is CASSLLTSGGASSFF. The CDR3 DNA reads as TGCGCCAGCAGCTTGTTGACTAGCGGGGGGGCAAGTTCCTTCTTC.

This clone was recorded only once. The chain is built from TRBV27 and TRBJ2-3; no definite D call. CDR1 is MNHEY and CDR2 is SMNVEV in the germline V gene (reference sequence). Trimming stripped 1 base from V and 0 bases from J, with 5 bases between. This CDR3 spans 14 amino acids. CDR3 in amino acids: CASSLLRSTDTQYF. In DNA, the CDR3 is TGTGCCAGCAGTTTATTGAGGAGCACAGATACGCAGTATTTT.

In the case of this clone: One end of the junction is discordant with germline, which a read error may explain. The CDR3 reads CASSGRGIEAKNSQYF. The CDR3 region has the DNA TGTGCCAGCAGTGGAAGAGGGATTGAGGCCAAAAACAGTCAGTACTTC. This rearrangement joins TRBV2 to TRBJ2-4, with D maybe TRBD2 (5 bases). Looked up from germline, CDR1 is SNHLY and CDR2 is FYNNEI. The CDR3 consists of 16 residues.

This clone was counted a few times. The chain combines TRBV4-2 with TRBJ1-2; D might be TRBD1 (5 bases). This CDR3 region has 16 residues. Germline lookup yields CDR1 LGHNA and CDR2 YNFKEQ. V gave up 4 bases and J gave up 4 bases, with 19 bases separating them. In DNA, the CDR3 is TGTGCCAGCAGCCCGGTGGACCTACGGGGGGGCTATGGCTACACCTTC. This sequence encodes CASSPVDLRGGYGYTF.